This T cell receptor beta chain was observed in a study of T cells in Graves' hyperthyroidism and ophthalmopathy. TCR beta CDR3 regions were amplified from RNA transcripts. Using the HTBI primer set, a first-round RT-PCR was run on the TCR CDR3. Via MiXCR, TCRdb re-called the multiplex PCR reads, giving one row per CDR3 protein. The sample records about 320,000 distinct CDR3 sequences, 16% being singletons. Calling Graves' hyperthyroidism stable meant ophthalmopathy did not progress within 18 months. Extraction of PBMCs used roughly 9.6 ml of fresh peripheral blood. Remarks on this clonotype: The antigen is undetermined.

Findings of the study overall: Also found in blood were most expanded thyroid clonotypes above 0.001.

This TCR came from a man aged 25 to 40 with Graves' hyperthyroidism. The sequenced material came from blood.

The CDR3 sequence is CASSLRMPRADTQYF. The DNA for the CDR3 is TGTGCCAGCAGCCTACGAATGCCCCGGGCAGATACGCAGTATTTT. The chain has TRBV28 and TRBJ2-3; D gene uncertain. CDR3 length equals 15 residues. Per the germline V gene, CDR1 is MDHEN and CDR2 is SYDVKM. Deletions cut 6 bases from V and 4 bases from J, with 17 bases between. Variable domain in full (rest from reference TRBV28 and TRBJ2-3): DVKVTQSSRYLVKRTGEKVFLECVQDMDHENMFWYRQDPGLGLRLIYFSYDVKMKEKGDIPEGYSVSREKKERFSLILESASTNQTSMYLCASSLRMPRADTQYFGPGTRLTVL.